This T cell receptor (beta chain) was recorded in a study of beta chain features in type 1 diabetes. Study results and caveats: Healthy donors had naive, central memory and Treg TCRB repertoires that appeared less similar than those seen among patients. Researchers report that Type 1 diabetes patients had moderately but significantly shorter TCRB CDR3s across all four CD4+ subsets.

Comment on this clone: No antigen is known for it. The same CDR3 can be traced to other DNA sequences in this sample.

Expressed TCRB transcripts were sequenced because the entire RNA isolate underwent reverse transcription. Assay: immunoSEQ multiplex PCR; the TCRdb copy retains only in-frame clones and omits some. The data hold around 180,000 clones, with approximately 8.1% observed a single time. Germline CDR1 and CDR2: SGHTA and FQGNSA. Trimming removed 6 bases from V and 1 base from J, with 13 bases in between. This CDR3 contains 14 residues. This chain links TRBV7-2 with TRBJ2-7, with D possibly TRBD2 on 5 matching bases. Sequenced: central memory CD4+ T cells from blood. The TCR sequence derives from a woman in her thirties or forties with type 1 diabetes. CDR3 amino acids: CASRPSGGSYEQYF. CDR3 bases: TGTGCCAGCAGACCAAGCGGCGGTTCCTACGAGCAGTACTTC.